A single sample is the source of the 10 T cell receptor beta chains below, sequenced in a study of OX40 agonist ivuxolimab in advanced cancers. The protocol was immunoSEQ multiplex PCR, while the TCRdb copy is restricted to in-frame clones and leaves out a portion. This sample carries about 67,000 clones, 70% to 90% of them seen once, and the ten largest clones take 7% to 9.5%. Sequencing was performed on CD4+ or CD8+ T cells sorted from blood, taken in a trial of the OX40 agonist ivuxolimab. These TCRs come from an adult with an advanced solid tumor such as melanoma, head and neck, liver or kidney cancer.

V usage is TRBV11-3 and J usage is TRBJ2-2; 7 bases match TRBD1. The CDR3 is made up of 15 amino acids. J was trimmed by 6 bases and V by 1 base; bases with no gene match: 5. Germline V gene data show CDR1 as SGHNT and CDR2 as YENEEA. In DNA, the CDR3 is TGTGCCAGCAGCTTAGGGTACAGGGGTGCCGGGGAGCTGTTTTTT. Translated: CASSLGYRGAGELFF.

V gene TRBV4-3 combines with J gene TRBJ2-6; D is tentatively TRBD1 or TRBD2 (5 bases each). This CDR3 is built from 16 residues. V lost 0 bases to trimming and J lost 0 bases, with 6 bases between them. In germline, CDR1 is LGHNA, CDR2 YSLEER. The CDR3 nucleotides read TGCGCCAGCAGCCAAGAGAGGGGCTCTGGGGCCAACGTCCTGACTTTC. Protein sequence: CASSQERGSGANVLTF.

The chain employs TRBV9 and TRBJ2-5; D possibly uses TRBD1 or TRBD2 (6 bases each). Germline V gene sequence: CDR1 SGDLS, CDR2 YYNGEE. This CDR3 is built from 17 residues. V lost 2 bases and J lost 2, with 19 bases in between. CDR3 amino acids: CASSVGGGIPLQETQYF. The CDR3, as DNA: TGTGCCAGCAGCGTCGGAGGGGGGATTCCCCTACAAGAGACCCAGTACTTC.

The CDR3 loop is CAIRGTDTEAFF. CDR3 in DNA: TGTGCCATCAGGGGGACAGACACTGAAGCTTTCTTT. J is TRBJ1-1 and V is TRBV10-3; TRBD1 aligns across 7 bases. The germline V gene has CDR1 ENHRY and CDR2 SYGVKD. The CDR3 runs to 12 residues. The V segment lost 6 bases and the J segment 3 bases; nucleotides outside the gene matches: 1.

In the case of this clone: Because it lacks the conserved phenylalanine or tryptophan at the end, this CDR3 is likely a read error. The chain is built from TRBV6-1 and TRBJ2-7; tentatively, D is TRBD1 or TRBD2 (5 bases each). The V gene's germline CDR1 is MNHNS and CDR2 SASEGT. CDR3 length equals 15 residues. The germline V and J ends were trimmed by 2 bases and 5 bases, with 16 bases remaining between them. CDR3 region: CASSETPSSGHEQYL. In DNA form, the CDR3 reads TGTGCCAGCAGTGAAACTCCTAGCTCGGGGCACGAGCAGTACCTC.

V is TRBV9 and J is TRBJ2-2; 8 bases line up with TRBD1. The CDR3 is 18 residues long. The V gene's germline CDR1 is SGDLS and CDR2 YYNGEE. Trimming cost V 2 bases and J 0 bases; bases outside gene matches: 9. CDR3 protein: CASSVYRGSQPNTGELFF. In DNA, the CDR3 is TGTGCCAGCAGCGTCTACAGGGGGTCTCAACCGAACACCGGGGAGCTGTTTTTT.

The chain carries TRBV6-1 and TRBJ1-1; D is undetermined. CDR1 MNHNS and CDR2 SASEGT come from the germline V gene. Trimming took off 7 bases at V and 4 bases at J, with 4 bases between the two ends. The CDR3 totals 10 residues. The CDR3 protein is CASMGTEAFF. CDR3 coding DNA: TGTGCCAGCATGGGCACTGAAGCTTTCTTT.

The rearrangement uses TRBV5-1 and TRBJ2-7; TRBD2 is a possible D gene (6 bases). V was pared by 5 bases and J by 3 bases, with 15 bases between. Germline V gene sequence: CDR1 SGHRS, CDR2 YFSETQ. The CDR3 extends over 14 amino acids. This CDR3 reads CASSPDGRGYEQYF. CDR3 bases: TGCGCCAGCAGTCCCGACGGGAGAGGCTACGAGCAGTACTTC.

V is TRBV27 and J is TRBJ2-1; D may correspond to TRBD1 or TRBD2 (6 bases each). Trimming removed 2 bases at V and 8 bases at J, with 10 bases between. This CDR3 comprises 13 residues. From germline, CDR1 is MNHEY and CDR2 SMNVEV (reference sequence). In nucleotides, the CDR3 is TGTGCCAGCAGTTTAGCAGGGGAGGATGAGCAGTTCTTC. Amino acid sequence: CASSLAGEDEQFF.

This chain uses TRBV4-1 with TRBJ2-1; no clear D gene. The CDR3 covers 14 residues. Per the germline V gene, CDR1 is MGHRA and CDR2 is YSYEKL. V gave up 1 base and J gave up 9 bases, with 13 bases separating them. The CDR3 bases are TGCGCCAGCAGCCAAGGGACGGCCAGACTTGAGCAGTTCTTC. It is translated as CASSQGTARLEQFF.